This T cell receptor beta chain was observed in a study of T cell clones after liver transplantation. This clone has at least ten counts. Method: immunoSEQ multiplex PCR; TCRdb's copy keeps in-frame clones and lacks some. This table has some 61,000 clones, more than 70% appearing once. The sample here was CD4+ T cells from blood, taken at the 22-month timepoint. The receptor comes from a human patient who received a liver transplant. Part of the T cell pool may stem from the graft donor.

The CDR3 region has the DNA TGTGCCAGCTATTCCGGGACCCCTAACTATGGCTACACCTTC. Translated: CASYSGTPNYGYTF. The chain combines TRBV28 with TRBJ1-2, with D possibly being TRBD1 (5 bases). Trimming shortened V by 8 bases and J by 0 bases, and 13 bases separated the two germline ends. CDR3 length equals 14 residues. The V gene's germline CDR1 is MDHEN and CDR2 SYDVKM.